The 30 T cell receptor beta chains given below trace back to one sample, sequenced in a study of siplizumab effects on memory and regulatory T cells. Only in-frame clones appear in the TCRdb table, and some are missing; sequencing was by immunoSEQ multiplex PCR. The sample has approximately 65,000 clones, around 80% seen once. The sequenced sample was memory CD4+ T cells sorted from blood. The receptor set was obtained from a human donor in good health.

The chain recombines TRBV7-9 with TRBJ2-2; no definite D call. There are 15 residues in the CDR3. The germline V and J ends were trimmed by 1 base and 7 bases, with 13 bases remaining between them. The germline V gene has CDR1 SEHNR and CDR2 FQNEAQ (reference sequence). The CDR3 is CASSLGLPRDGELFF. As DNA, the CDR3 is TGTGCCAGCAGCTTAGGCTTACCCCGTGACGGGGAGCTGTTTTTT.

The chain has TRBV6-1 and TRBJ1-2; 7 bases are a match to TRBD1. There are 16 residues in the CDR3. Germline CDR1 reads MNHNS; CDR2 reads SASEGT. V shed 1 base and J 3 bases; nucleotides not matched to a gene: 8. Written as DNA, the CDR3 is TGTGCCAGCAGTGAAGTAGGTGCCAGGGGGTACTATGGCTACACCTTC. Its protein product is CASSEVGARGYYGYTF.

This chain links TRBV6-1 with TRBJ2-7; D is unresolved. The germline CDR1 and CDR2 sequences are MNHNS and SASEGT. The CDR3 is made up of 12 amino acids. The germline V and J ends were trimmed by 7 bases and 4 bases, with 11 bases remaining between them. Here the CDR3 reads CASTPLEYEQYF. The CDR3 coding sequence is TGTGCCAGCACCCCCCTGGAATACGAGCAGTACTTC.

The chain is built from TRBV25-1 and TRBJ1-4; D call uncertain. The germline V gene encodes CDR1 MGHDK and CDR2 SYGVNS. V shed 1 base and J shed 6 bases, with 12 bases lying between them. The CDR3 contains 15 residues. The CDR3 DNA reads as TGTGCCAGCAGTGAATGGAAGGAGTCAGATGAAAAACTGTTTTTT. Its translation: CASSEWKESDEKLFF.

This chain links TRBV29-1 with TRBJ2-3; D not resolved. Germline assignment: CDR1 SQVTM and CDR2 ANQGSEA. The germline V and J ends were trimmed by 7 bases and 3 bases, with 11 bases remaining between them. This CDR3 is 12 amino acids long. CDR3 residues: CSARMATDTQYF. CDR3 sequence (DNA): TGCAGCGCCCGTATGGCAACAGATACGCAGTATTTT.

The chain couples TRBV4-1 to TRBJ2-3; D is uncertain. The CDR3 has 16 amino acids. V shed 3 bases and J shed 2 bases, with 15 bases lying between them. The V gene's germline CDR1 is MGHRA and CDR2 YSYEKL. CDR3 region: CASSHPAVGYTDTQYF. The CDR3 nucleotides are TGCGCCAGCAGCCATCCTGCTGTGGGGTACACAGATACGCAGTATTTT.

The count of this clone is one. This chain joins TRBV5-1 and TRBJ2-2, with D perhaps TRBD1 (6 bases). This CDR3 comprises 16 residues. The V gene's germline CDR1 is SGHRS and CDR2 YFSETQ. Between the trimmed V and J ends, which lost 3 bases and 2 bases, there was a span of 14 bases. The chain's CDR3 is CASSSGTTGNTGELFF. The CDR3 DNA sequence: TGCGCCAGCAGCTCAGGGACAACGGGTAACACCGGGGAGCTGTTTTTT.

J is TRBJ2-4 and V is TRBV6-6, with D perhaps TRBD2 (6 bases). Trimming left V 4 bases short and J 4 bases short, with 14 bases between. The CDR3 totals 15 residues. The germline V gene encodes CDR1 MNHNY and CDR2 SVGAGI (reference sequence). The CDR3 DNA sequence: TGTGCCAGCAGTTCCACTAGCTGGGGGAAAAACATTCAGTACTTC. This encodes CASSSTSWGKNIQYF.

DNA for the CDR3: TGTGCCAGCACCTCATCGGGACAGGGGAGTAGCGCTTTCTTT. Its protein is CASTSSGQGSSAFF. V is TRBV7-3 and J is TRBJ1-1, with TRBD1 identical over 10 bases. The CDR3 has 14 residues. The V segment lost 7 bases and the J segment 11 bases; nucleotides outside the gene matches: 13. The germline V gene has CDR1 SGHTA and CDR2 FQGTGA.

This rearrangement joins TRBV6-5 to TRBJ2-3, with TRBD1 matching over 9 bases. This CDR3 is built from 13 residues. Trimming took 6 bases from V and 12 from J; bases not matched to a gene: 10. Germline assignment: CDR1 MNHEY and CDR2 SVGAGI. As DNA, the CDR3 is TGTGCCAGCAGCCTCGTCCGGGACAGGGCCCAGTATTTT. Translating it yields CASSLVRDRAQYF.

The chain joins TRBV2 to TRBJ2-5, with 9 bases matching TRBD1. Per germline, CDR1 SNHLY and CDR2 FYNNEI. With 6 bases clipped from V and 5 bases from J, the junction kept 10 bases outside the gene matches. CDR3 length: 15 residues. The CDR3 loop reads CASSAGQGPGETQYF. CDR3 bases: TGTGCCAGCAGCGCGGGACAGGGCCCGGGGGAGACCCAGTACTTC.

V usage is TRBV7-3 and J usage is TRBJ1-1; TRBD1 might be the D (5 bases). This CDR3 is built from 15 residues. V lost 5 bases and J 0 bases, leaving 13 bases between the germline ends. CDR1 and CDR2 from the germline V gene are SGHTA and FQGTGA. The CDR3 nucleotides read TGTGCCAGCAGCCCTTCGGGACCCATGAACACTGAAGCTTTCTTT. It specifies CASSPSGPMNTEAFF.

The chain employs TRBV4-2 and TRBJ2-3; a weak D match, TRBD2 (6 bases). Germline values: CDR1 LGHNA, CDR2 YNFKEQ. The CDR3 has 16 residues. With 0 bases removed from V and 4 bases from J, the gap between germline ends came to 14 bases. The CDR3 coding sequence is TGTGCCAGCAGCCAAGAAGCAGGCGGGGATGCAGATACGCAGTATTTT. Residues: CASSQEAGGDADTQYF.

This clone was seen once. Sequence at one end of the junction differs from germline and may be a read error. The genes are TRBV6-5 and TRBJ1-1; TRBD1 might be the D (5 bases). CDR1 is MNHEY, CDR2 SVGAGI, per germline. The CDR3 totals 14 residues. CDR3 residues: CASSYSGGNIEAFF. CDR3 nucleotides: TGTGCCAGCAGTTACTCCGGGGGGAACATTGAAGCTTTCTTT.

The chain uses TRBV5-4 and TRBJ1-1, with 7 bases fitting TRBD1. V was clipped by 4 bases and J by 0 bases; unmatched bases: 6. The CDR3 consists of 15 residues. Looked up from germline, CDR1 is SGHNT and CDR2 is YYREEE (reference sequence). In DNA, the CDR3 is TGTGCCAGCAGCGCGAGGACAGGCATGAACACTGAAGCTTTCTTT. Amino acids: CASSARTGMNTEAFF.

This clone was seen a handful of times. The chain couples TRBV18 to TRBJ1-5, with D hard to call. CDR1 is KGHSH, CDR2 LQKENI, per germline. V was pared by 3 bases and J by 1 base, with 10 bases between. The CDR3 extends over 15 amino acids. The CDR3 sequence: CASSPGRQSNQPQHF. CDR3 coding DNA: TGTGCCAGCTCACCTGGGCGACAAAGCAATCAGCCCCAGCATTTT.

Remarks on this clone: Distinct nucleotide sequences in the sample also encode this CDR3. CDR3 in DNA: TGTGCCAGCAGCTTAGGCCAGGGGAACGAAAAACTGTTTTTT. It encodes CASSLGQGNEKLFF. V usage is TRBV7-2 and J usage is TRBJ1-4; D is possibly TRBD1 (6 bases). This CDR3 has 14 residues. The germline V gene encodes CDR1 SGHTA and CDR2 FQGNSA. Deletions cut 1 base from V and 8 bases from J, with 11 bases between. Supplemented by reference TRBV7-2 and TRBJ1-4, the full variable domain reads GAGVSQSPSNKVTEKGKDVELRCDPISGHTALYWYRQSLGQGLEFLIYFQGNSAPDKSGLPSDRFSAERTGGSVSTLTIQRTQQEDSAVYLCASSLGQGNEKLFFGSGTQLSVL.

The chain recombines TRBV4-1 with TRBJ1-2, with a weak D call TRBD1 (6 bases). This CDR3 has 18 residues. Germline values: CDR1 MGHRA, CDR2 YSYEKL. V lost 4 bases to trimming and J lost 4 bases, with 25 bases between them. The CDR3 nucleotides are TGCGCCAGCAGCCGCGATAACCGGGACAACAAGGGAATCTATGGCTACACCTTC. This codes for CASSRDNRDNKGIYGYTF.

The rearrangement uses TRBV19 and TRBJ1-4; D call uncertain. CDR3 length equals 14 residues. The V gene's germline CDR1 is LNHDA and CDR2 SQIVND (reference sequence). The V end was cut by 3 bases, the J end by 10 bases, with 15 bases between. The CDR3 here is CASSIDDGLGKLFF. Written as DNA, the CDR3 is TGTGCCAGTAGTATCGACGACGGCCTTGGAAAACTGTTTTTT.

The gene calls are TRBV29-1 and TRBJ2-3; D is ambiguous. Germline CDR1 and CDR2: SQVTM and ANQGSEA. V was trimmed by 2 bases and J by 4 bases, leaving 7 bases between them. This CDR3 is 12 amino acids long. In DNA, the CDR3 is TGCAGCGTTGAATTTTCGGCAGATACGCAGTATTTT. It encodes CSVEFSADTQYF.

V usage is TRBV9 and J usage is TRBJ1-1; the D gene is possibly TRBD1 (5 bases). Germline CDR1 is SGDLS and CDR2 is YYNGEE. Trimming removed 1 base from V and 4 bases from J, with 11 bases in between. CDR3 length equals 14 residues. The CDR3 spells CASSVQGTGTEAFF. Here the CDR3 DNA reads TGTGCCAGCAGCGTACAGGGTACAGGCACTGAAGCTTTCTTT.

This rearrangement joins TRBV4-1 to TRBJ1-1, with a possible D match to TRBD1 (6 bases). V lost 1 base and J 5 bases, leaving 8 bases between the germline ends. The V gene's germline CDR1 is MGHRA and CDR2 YSYEKL. The CDR3 loop spans 13 amino acids. The CDR3 here is CASSQGRGTEAFF. CDR3 DNA sequence: TGCGCCAGCAGCCAAGGTAGGGGGACTGAAGCTTTCTTT.

The chain couples TRBV6-6 to TRBJ1-6; TRBD1 is a possible D gene (6 bases). The length of the CDR3 is 15 residues. Trimming stripped 0 bases from V and 9 bases from J, with 12 bases between. Germline V gene sequence: CDR1 MNHNY, CDR2 SVGAGI (reference sequence). DNA of the CDR3: TGTGCCAGCAGTTACTCGAACAGGGTGGGTTCACCCCTCCACTTT. Amino acids: CASSYSNRVGSPLHF.

The chain employs TRBV7-9 and TRBJ1-4; no reliable D call. The ends were cut back, 4 bases at V and 0 bases at J, with 9 bases in the middle. The CDR3 loop spans 15 amino acids. Germline V gene data show CDR1 as SEHNR and CDR2 as FQNEAQ (reference sequence). CDR3 sequence reads: CASSYPSSTNEKLFF. The CDR3 DNA reads TGTGCCAGCAGCTACCCGTCCTCAACTAATGAAAAACTGTTTTTT.

The V and J genes are TRBV6-5 and TRBJ2-2; 8 nucleotides agree with TRBD2. CDR3 size: 14 residues. V lost 11 bases and J lost 7; bases outside the gene matches: 12. Germline CDR1 and CDR2: MNHEY and SVGAGI. CDR3 coding DNA: TGTGCCTCTCGACCGGGGGGGCCTAGCGGGGAGCTGTTTTTT. It codes for CASRPGGPSGELFF.

The chain recombines TRBV5-6 with TRBJ1-5; D not certain. The CDR3 extends over 14 amino acids. V shed 0 bases and J shed 1 base, with 5 bases lying between them. The germline CDR1 and CDR2 sequences are SGHDT and YYEEEE. Here the CDR3 DNA reads TGTGCCAGCAGCTTGGCCGGGAGCAATCAGCCCCAGCATTTT. Its protein is CASSLAGSNQPQHF.

This chain links TRBV2 with TRBJ1-6; 8 nucleotides agree with TRBD1. In germline, CDR1 is SNHLY, CDR2 FYNNEI. The V segment lost 6 bases and the J segment 8 bases; nucleotides outside the gene matches: 6. The CDR3 sequence is 14 residues long. Written as DNA, the CDR3 is TGTGCCAGCAGCGCCGGACAGGGACATTCACCCCTCCACTTT. Residues: CASSAGQGHSPLHF.

The genes are TRBV6-1 and TRBJ1-4; D is ambiguous. V gave up 7 bases and J gave up 9 bases, with 6 bases separating them. Germline-derived CDR1 and CDR2 are MNHNS and SASEGT. The CDR3 runs 10 residues. CDR3 nucleotides: TGTGCCAGCAAACTTCAAAAACTGTTTTTT. Its protein is CASKLQKLFF.

The chain uses TRBV5-1 and TRBJ2-4, with D perhaps given as TRBD1 or TRBD2 (5 bases each). Germline V gives CDR1 SGHRS, CDR2 YFSETQ. The CDR3 consists of 13 residues. Deletions cut 8 bases from V and 8 bases from J, with 17 bases between. The CDR3, as DNA: TGCGCCAGGAGGAGGACACCGGCCGACATTCAGTACTTC. Translated, it gives CARRRTPADIQYF.

This sequence joins TRBV28 and TRBJ2-5; D unclear. Germline V lookup: CDR1 MDHEN, CDR2 SYDVKM. With 8 bases removed from V and 9 bases from J, the gap between germline ends came to 13 bases. This CDR3 contains 11 residues. The CDR3 loop reads CASSITRAQYF. Written as DNA, the CDR3 is TGTGCCAGCTCCATCACCCGGGCCCAGTACTTC.